There are many counts of the clone carrying this T cell receptor beta chain. What it binds is not known. MiXCR, run by TCRdb on the reads, gives a single entry per CDR3 protein. The data show 310,000 or so distinct CDR3 sequences, roughly 26% seen once. This entry comes from a study of T cell repertoires in cytomegalovirus infection. Study results and caveats: The cumulative frequency of public TCR beta families distinguished individuals who carried CMV together with the relevant HLA. HLA-C-restricted CMV clonotypes gave the most frequent clonotype in two of eight donors.

The V gene's germline CDR1 is SGHTA and CDR2 FQGNSA. Trimming pared 2 bases from V and 0 bases from J, leaving 6 bases between. This CDR3 is built from 14 residues. The receptor was isolated from a human donor in good health (CMV status not recorded). Some clones in this sample may be carry-over from other donors' samples. The sequencing sample was made of PBMCs. The rearrangement links TRBV7-2 to TRBJ2-3; D not resolved. CDR3 sequence: CASSLSTSTDTQYF. For the CDR3, the DNA is TGTGCCAGCAGCTTAAGTACTAGCACAGATACGCAGTATTTT. The complete variable domain, with remaining parts taken from reference TRBV7-2 and TRBJ2-3, reads GAGVSQSPSNKVTEKGKDVELRCDPISGHTALYWYRQSLGQGLEFLIYFQGNSAPDKSGLPSDRFSAERTGGSVSTLTIQRTQQEDSAVYLCASSLSTSTDTQYFGPGTRLTVL.